The rows below give T cell receptor beta chains drawn from one sample of a study of CD8 T cells in ankylosing spondylitis. Each CDR3 protein is one row after TCRdb ran MiXCR on the 5' RACE reads. Among fewer than 200,000 distinct CDR3 sequences listed, approximately 18% were seen once. The sample comprised blood, either unsorted or a sorted T cell fraction (not recorded which). Receptors originate from a male donor aged 10-30 years with ankylosing spondylitis or in good health (not recorded which). CDR3s include the opening cysteine and the closing phenylalanine or tryptophan. D genes are given only for firm matches. The listing skips clone size in some rows; elsewhere it reads once, few, many or a size class.

many	TRBV7-2	TRBD1	TRBJ1-4	15	CASSVQTGGAEKLFF	TGTGCCAGCAGCGTACAGACAGGGGGGGCTGAAAAACTGTTTTTT
.	TRBV7-9	.	TRBJ2-1	13	CASSPGLRNEQFF	TGTGCCAGCAGCCCAGGACTGAGGAATGAGCAGTTCTTC
many	TRBV7-9	TRBD2	TRBJ2-1	15	CASRGSGRAYNEQFF	TGTGCCAGCAGAGGGAGCGGGAGGGCCTATAATGAGCAGTTCTTC
many	TRBV27	.	TRBJ2-5	14	CASSLGHLQETQYF	TGTGCCAGCAGTTTAGGACACCTCCAAGAGACCCAGTACTTC
many	TRBV27	.	TRBJ2-1	17	CASSKGQGLRSYNEQFF	TGTGCCAGCAGCAAAGGGCAGGGTCTCCGCTCCTACAATGAGCAGTTCTTC
many	TRBV20-1	.	TRBJ1-1	11	CSARGVTEAFF	TGCAGTGCAAGAGGGGTCACTGAAGCTTTCTTT
many	TRBV7-2	.	TRBJ2-4	16	CASSSLGLSPVNIQYF	TGTGCCAGCAGCTCTCTCGGCTTATCCCCCGTAAACATTCAGTACTTC
many	TRBV12-3/TRBV12-4	.	TRBJ1-6	14	CASSLAERNSPLHF	TGTGCCAGCAGTTTAGCAGAGCGTAATTCACCCCTCCACTTT
few	TRBV20-1	TRBD2	TRBJ2-3	17	CSAPAGTSGSSTDTQYF	TGCAGTGCCCCTGCTGGGACTAGCGGGAGTAGTACAGATACGCAGTATTTT
many	TRBV5-1	.	TRBJ1-2	14	CASSLEVETYGYTF	TGCGCCAGCAGCTTGGAGGTGGAGACCTATGGCTACACCTTC
.	TRBV5-1	.	TRBJ2-3	17	CASSLRPQLTSTDTQYF	TGCGCCAGCAGCCTCAGACCGCAGCTAACTAGCACAGATACGCAGTATTTT
.	TRBV30	TRBD1	TRBJ2-5	15	CAWTRTGDMKETQYF	TGTGCCTGGACCCGGACAGGGGATATGAAAGAGACCCAGTACTTC
many	TRBV12-3/TRBV12-4	TRBD1	TRBJ2-2	13	CASSPGGTGELFF	TGTGCCAGCAGTCCAGGGGGCACCGGGGAGCTGTTTTTT
.	TRBV11-2	TRBD2	TRBJ2-3	16	CASSLLAGGPPDTQYF	TGTGCCAGCAGCCTCCTAGCGGGAGGCCCCCCAGATACGCAGTATTTT
many	TRBV5-5	.	TRBJ1-4	15	CASSTTTATNEKLFF	TGTGCCAGCAGCACCACGACAGCAACTAATGAAAAACTGTTTTTT
many	TRBV27	TRBD2	TRBJ2-4	17	CASSLSSSGIAKNIQYF	TGTGCCAGCAGTTTATCGTCTAGCGGGATAGCCAAAAACATTCAGTACTTC
many	TRBV12-3/TRBV12-4	.	TRBJ1-1	12	CASSPGPAEAFF	TGTGCCAGCAGTCCTGGACCTGCTGAAGCTTTCTTT
many	TRBV7-9	TRBD1	TRBJ2-7	13	CASSSQGSYEQYF	TGTGCCAGCAGCTCACAGGGGTCCTACGAGCAGTACTTC
many	TRBV12-3/TRBV12-4	.	TRBJ2-1	16	CASTQSGTSSYNEQFF	TGTGCCAGCACCCAATCAGGCACGAGCTCCTACAATGAGCAGTTCTTC
.	TRBV29-1	.	TRBJ2-7	11	CSVVQAGEQYF	TGCAGCGTTGTACAGGCGGGCGAGCAGTACTTC
many	TRBV5-5	TRBD1	TRBJ2-2	17	CASSLGRDRSNTGELFF	TGTGCCAGCAGCTTGGGCCGGGACAGGAGTAATACCGGGGAGCTGTTTTTT
many	TRBV6-1	.	TRBJ1-4	14	CASSEQGLEEKLFF	TGTGCCAGCAGTGAACAGGGATTAGAGGAAAAACTGTTTTTT
many	TRBV12-3/TRBV12-4	.	TRBJ2-5	13	CASRSGALETQYF	TGTGCCAGCCGCTCCGGGGCGTTGGAGACCCAGTACTTC
many	TRBV20-1	.	TRBJ1-5	13	CSAAGSSNQPQHF	TGCAGTGCGGCCGGGAGTAGCAATCAGCCCCAGCATTTT